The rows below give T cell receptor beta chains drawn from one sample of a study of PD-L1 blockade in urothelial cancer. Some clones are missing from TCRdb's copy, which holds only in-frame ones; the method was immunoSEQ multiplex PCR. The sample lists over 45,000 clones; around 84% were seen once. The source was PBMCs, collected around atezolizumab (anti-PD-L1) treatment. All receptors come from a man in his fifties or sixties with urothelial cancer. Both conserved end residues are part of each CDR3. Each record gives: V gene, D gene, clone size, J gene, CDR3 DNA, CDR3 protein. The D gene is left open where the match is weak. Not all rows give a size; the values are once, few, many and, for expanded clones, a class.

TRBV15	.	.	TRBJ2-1	TGTGCCACCAGCAGGGAGGCTAGCCTCCTAAATGAGCAGTTCTTC	CATSREASLLNEQFF
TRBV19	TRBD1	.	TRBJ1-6	TGTGCCAGTCGAGAGGGCTCGGGACAGAACACACGAAATTCACCCCTCCACTTT	CASREGSGQNTRNSPLHF
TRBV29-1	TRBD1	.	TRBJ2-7	TGCAGCGCCTTGGGACAGACCTACGAGCAGTACTTC	CSALGQTYEQYF
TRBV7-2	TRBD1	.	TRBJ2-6	TGTGCCAGCAGCCCCACCGTAACAGGGGGCCCGTCTGGGGCCAACGTCCTGACTTTC	CASSPTVTGGPSGANVLTF
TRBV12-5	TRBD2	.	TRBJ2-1	TGTGCTAGTGGTTTCAGTACGGGGGGACGGGCGAAGTTCTTC	CASGFSTGGRAKFF
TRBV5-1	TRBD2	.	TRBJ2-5	TGCGCCAGCACGCCAAGCGGGAGGTTGGAGACCCAGTACTTC	CASTPSGRLETQYF
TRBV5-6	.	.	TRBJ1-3	TGTGCCAGCAGCGGGAGTGGAAACACCATATATTTT	CASSGSGNTIYF
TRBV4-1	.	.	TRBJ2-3	TGCGCCAGCAGCCAAGATCCCCCCGGGTTGGGTACGCAGTATTTT	CASSQDPPGLGTQYF
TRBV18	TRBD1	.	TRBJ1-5	TGTGCCAGCTCCGCTGTAAGGGGACAGGACTATCAGCCCCAGCATTTT	CASSAVRGQDYQPQHF
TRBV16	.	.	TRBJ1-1	TGTGCCAGCAGCCAATCCCTAGCAGGCGTGGGTGAAGCTTTCTTT	CASSQSLAGVGEAFF
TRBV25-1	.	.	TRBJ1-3	TGTGCCAGCAGTGGCCAGGGCTCGCCTGGAAACACCATATATTTT	CASSGQGSPGNTIYF
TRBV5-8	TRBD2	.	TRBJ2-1	TGTGCCAGTAAATCGGGACTAGCGGACTACAATGAGCAGTTCTTC	CASKSGLADYNEQFF
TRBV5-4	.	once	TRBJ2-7	TGTGCCAGCAGCCGGACAGACTCGGAGCAGTACTTC	CASSRTDSEQYF
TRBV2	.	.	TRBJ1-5	TGTGCCAGCAGGGGCACCCTCAGGGGAGCTCAGCCCCAGCATTTT	CASRGTLRGAQPQHF
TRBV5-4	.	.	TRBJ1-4	TGTGCCAGCAGCCATCAGGAGGGGCAATATGAAAAACTGTTTTTT	CASSHQEGQYEKLFF
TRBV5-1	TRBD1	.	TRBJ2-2	TGCGCCAGCAGCCCCGGACAGGGAAGGACCGGGGAGCTGTTTTTT	CASSPGQGRTGELFF
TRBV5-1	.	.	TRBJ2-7	TGCGCCAGCAGCTTGGAAGGGACATCCTACGAGCAGTACTTC	CASSLEGTSYEQYF
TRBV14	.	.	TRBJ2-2	TGTGCCAGCAGCCTACTCCTAGCGAAGAACACCGGGGAGCTGTTTTTT	CASSLLLAKNTGELFF
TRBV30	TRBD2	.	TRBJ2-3	TGTGCCTGGAGTTGGGGCCGGCTAGCGGGGGGTAGCACAGATACGCAGTATTTT	CAWSWGRLAGGSTDTQYF
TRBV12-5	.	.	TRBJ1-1	TGTGCTAGTAAGAAGCCGGGCCTAACCGGGAGGAACACTGAAGCTTTCTTT	CASKKPGLTGRNTEAFF
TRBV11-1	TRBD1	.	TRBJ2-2	TGTGCCAGCCGCCCCCTTACCCAGGGGGTCGGCACCGGGGAGCTGTTTTTT	CASRPLTQGVGTGELFF
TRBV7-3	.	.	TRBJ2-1	TGTGCCAGCAGCTTAACGAGTCTTAGTACCCCGGGGTACTCCTACAATGAGCAGTTCTTC	CASSLTSLSTPGYSYNEQFF
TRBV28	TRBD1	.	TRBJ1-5	TGTGCCAGCAGAACGGGACAGGGGGCTTTTCTGTTT	CASRTGQGAFLF
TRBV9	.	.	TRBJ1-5	TGTGCCAGCAGCGTAGATGGGACTCGCAATCAGCCCCAGCATTTT	CASSVDGTRNQPQHF